This T cell receptor beta chain was recorded in a study of T cell changes during pregnancy in multiple sclerosis (dated by TCRdb to between 2018 and 2021). Notes on the research overall: The study looked at changes in the T cell repertoire across pregnancy in women with multiple sclerosis.

The germline V gene sets CDR1 to SQVTM and CDR2 to ANQGSEA. The junction shows trimming of 5 bases on V and 1 base on J, plus 10 bases between the germline ends. Spanning cysteine to phenylalanine, the CDR3 consists of 13 amino acids. Only the CDR3 portion is preserved as DNA: 39 bases, with reading frame beginning at the first base. A word on this clone: Which antigen it targets is not known. Qualities for individual bases were not recorded, and no much larger clone is one base off.

Libraries were made using the immunoSEQ multiplex PCR assay. TCRdb mirrors the immuneACCESS table, restricted to in-frame sequences. Some clones are absent from its copies; in checked studies, under half trace to an unresolved V gene, and the reason for the others is unknown. This sample holds 60,000 or so clones; 91% were observed only once. Around 0.85% of the sample is held by the ten biggest clonotypes. The origin of this receptor is a female donor with multiple sclerosis, enrolled in a pregnancy study. The receptor chain draws on TRBV29-1 and TRBJ2-3; TRBD1 is a possible D gene, resting on 5 matching bases. This sample comprised peripheral blood, obtained before pregnancy. The CDR3 amino acid sequence is: CSVPLGGTDTQYF. The DNA sequence is as follows: TGCAGCGTTCCCCTAGGGGGCACAGATACGCAGTATTTT.